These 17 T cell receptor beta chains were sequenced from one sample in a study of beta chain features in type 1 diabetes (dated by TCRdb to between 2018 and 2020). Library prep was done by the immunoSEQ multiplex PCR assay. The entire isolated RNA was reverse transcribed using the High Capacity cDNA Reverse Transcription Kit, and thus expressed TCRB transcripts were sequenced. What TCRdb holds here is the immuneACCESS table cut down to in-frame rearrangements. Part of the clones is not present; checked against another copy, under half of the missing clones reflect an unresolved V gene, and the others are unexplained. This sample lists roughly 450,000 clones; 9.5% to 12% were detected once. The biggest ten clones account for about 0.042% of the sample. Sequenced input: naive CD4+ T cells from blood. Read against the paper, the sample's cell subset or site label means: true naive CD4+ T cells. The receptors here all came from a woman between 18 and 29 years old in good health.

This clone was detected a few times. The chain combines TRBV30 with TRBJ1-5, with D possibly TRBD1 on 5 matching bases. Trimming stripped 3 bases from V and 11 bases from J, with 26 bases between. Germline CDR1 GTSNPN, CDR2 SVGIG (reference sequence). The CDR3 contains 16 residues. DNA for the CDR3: TGTGCCTGGAGAAGAAAAATCGGGACCCTCGATGGGACCCAGCATTTT. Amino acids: CAWRRKIGTLDGTQHF.

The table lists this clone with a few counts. The DNA for the CDR3 is TGTGCCAGCACCCTCCGTTGGAACACTGAAGCTTTCTTT. Residues: CASTLRWNTEAFF. This rearrangement joins TRBV28 to TRBJ1-1; no definite D call. V was cut by 7 bases and J by 1 base, with 10 bases left in between. This CDR3 is built from 13 residues. Germline values: CDR1 MDHEN, CDR2 SYDVKM.

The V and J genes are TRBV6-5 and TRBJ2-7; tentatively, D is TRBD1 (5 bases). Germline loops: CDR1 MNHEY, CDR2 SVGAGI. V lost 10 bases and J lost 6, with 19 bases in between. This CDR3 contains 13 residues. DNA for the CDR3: TGTGCCACCATGGGCAGGGATAATTTCGAGCAGTACGTC. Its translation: CATMGRDNFEQYV.

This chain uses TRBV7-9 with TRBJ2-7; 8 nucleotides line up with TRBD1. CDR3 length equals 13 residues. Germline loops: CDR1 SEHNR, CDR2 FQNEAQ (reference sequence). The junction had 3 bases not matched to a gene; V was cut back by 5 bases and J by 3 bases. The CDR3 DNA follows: TGTGCCAGCAGCGACAGGGGTAGCTACGAGCAGTACGTC. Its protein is CASSDRGSYEQYV.

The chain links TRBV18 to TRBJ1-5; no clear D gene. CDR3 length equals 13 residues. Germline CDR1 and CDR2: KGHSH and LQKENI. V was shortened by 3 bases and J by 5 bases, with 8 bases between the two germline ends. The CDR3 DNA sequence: TGTGCCAGCTCACCGCAAAGGGATCAGCCCCAGCATTTT. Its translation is CASSPQRDQPQHF.

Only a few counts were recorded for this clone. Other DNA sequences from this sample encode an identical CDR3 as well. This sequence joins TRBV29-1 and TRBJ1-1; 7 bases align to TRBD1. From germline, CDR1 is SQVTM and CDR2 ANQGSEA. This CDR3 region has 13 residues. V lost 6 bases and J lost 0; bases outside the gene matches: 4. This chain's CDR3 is CSVEGQMNTEAFF. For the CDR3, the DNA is TGCAGCGTGGAGGGACAGATGAACACTGAAGCTTTCTTT. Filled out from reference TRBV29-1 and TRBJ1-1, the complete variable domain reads SAVISQKPSRDICQRGTSLTIQCQVDSQVTMMFWYRQQPGQSLTLIATANQGSEATYESGFVIDKFPISRPNLTFSTLTVSNMSPEDSSIYLCSVEGQMNTEAFFGQGTRLTVV.

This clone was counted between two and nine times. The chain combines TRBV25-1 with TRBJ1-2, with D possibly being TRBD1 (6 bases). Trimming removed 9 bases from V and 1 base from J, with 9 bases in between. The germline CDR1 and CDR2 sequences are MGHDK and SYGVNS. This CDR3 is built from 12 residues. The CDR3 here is CASRTDNYGYTF. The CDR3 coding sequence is TGTGCCAGTCGGACAGATAACTATGGCTACACCTTC.

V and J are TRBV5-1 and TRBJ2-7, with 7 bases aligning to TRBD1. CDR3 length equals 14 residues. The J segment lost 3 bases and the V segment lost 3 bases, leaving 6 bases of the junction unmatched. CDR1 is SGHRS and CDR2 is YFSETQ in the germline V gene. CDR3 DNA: TGCGCCAGCAGCTGGGGACAGAAATTCTACGAGCAGTACTTC. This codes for CASSWGQKFYEQYF.

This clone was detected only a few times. The DNA of the CDR3 is TGTGCCAGCAATCCCGCGGGGGCCACAGATACGCAGTATTTT. As protein: CASNPAGATDTQYF. This chain links TRBV25-1 with TRBJ2-3; possibly TRBD2 for D (7 bases). V lost 7 bases and J 2 bases, leaving 13 bases between the germline ends. From germline, CDR1 is MGHDK and CDR2 SYGVNS. The length of the CDR3 is 14 residues.

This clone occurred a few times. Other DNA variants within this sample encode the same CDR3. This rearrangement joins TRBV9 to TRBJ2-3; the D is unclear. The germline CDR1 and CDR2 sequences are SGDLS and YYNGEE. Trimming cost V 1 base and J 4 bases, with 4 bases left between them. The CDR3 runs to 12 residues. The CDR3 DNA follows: TGTGCCAGCAGCGTATCTTCAGATACGCAGTATTTT. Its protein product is CASSVSSDTQYF.

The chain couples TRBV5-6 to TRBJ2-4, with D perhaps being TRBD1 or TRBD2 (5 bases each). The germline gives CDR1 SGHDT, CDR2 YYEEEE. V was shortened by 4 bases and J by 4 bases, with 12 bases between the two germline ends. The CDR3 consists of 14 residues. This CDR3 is CASSVWDAKNIQYF. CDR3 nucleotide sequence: TGTGCCAGCAGCGTGTGGGACGCTAAAAACATTCAGTACTTC.

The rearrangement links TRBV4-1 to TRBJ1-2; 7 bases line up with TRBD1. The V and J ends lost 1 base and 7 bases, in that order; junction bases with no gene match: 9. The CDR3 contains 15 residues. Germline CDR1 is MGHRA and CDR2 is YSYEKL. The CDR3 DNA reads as TGCGCCAGCAGCCAAGGCAGGGGGACGGGGCTTGGCTACACCTTC. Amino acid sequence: CASSQGRGTGLGYTF.

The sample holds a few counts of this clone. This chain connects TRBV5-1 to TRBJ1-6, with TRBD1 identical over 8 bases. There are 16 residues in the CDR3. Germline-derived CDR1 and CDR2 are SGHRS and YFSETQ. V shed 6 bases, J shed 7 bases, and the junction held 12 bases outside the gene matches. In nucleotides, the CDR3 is TGCGCCAGCACGACGGACAGGGCGCGGAGGAATTCACCCCTCCACTTT. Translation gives CASTTDRARRNSPLHF.

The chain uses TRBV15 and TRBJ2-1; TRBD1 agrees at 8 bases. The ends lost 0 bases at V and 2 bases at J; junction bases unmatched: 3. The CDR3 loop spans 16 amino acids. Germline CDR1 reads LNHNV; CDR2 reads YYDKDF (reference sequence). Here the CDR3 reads CATSRDWDRPYNEQFF. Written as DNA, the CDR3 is TGTGCCACCAGCAGAGATTGGGACAGGCCCTACAATGAGCAGTTCTTC.

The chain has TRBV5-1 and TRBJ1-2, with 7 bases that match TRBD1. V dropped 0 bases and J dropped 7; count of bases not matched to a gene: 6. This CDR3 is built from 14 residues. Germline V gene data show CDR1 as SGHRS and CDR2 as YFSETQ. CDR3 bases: TGCGCCAGCAGCTTGGCGGACAGGTCCTCTGGCTACACCTTC. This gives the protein CASSLADRSSGYTF.

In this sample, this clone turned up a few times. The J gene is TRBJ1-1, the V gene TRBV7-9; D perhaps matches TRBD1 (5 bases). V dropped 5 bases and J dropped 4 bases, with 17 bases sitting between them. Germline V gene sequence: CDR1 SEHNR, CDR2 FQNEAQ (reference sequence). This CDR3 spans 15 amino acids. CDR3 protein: CASSPGPGRGTEAFF. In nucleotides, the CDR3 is TGTGCCAGCAGCCCGGGACCCGGGCGAGGCACTGAAGCTTTCTTT.

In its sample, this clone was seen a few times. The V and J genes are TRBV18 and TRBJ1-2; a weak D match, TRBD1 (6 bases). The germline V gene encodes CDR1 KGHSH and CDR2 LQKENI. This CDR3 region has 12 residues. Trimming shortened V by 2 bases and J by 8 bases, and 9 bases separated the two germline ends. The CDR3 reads CASSPSGGGYTF. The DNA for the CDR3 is TGTGCCAGCTCACCATCCGGGGGCGGCTACACCTTC.